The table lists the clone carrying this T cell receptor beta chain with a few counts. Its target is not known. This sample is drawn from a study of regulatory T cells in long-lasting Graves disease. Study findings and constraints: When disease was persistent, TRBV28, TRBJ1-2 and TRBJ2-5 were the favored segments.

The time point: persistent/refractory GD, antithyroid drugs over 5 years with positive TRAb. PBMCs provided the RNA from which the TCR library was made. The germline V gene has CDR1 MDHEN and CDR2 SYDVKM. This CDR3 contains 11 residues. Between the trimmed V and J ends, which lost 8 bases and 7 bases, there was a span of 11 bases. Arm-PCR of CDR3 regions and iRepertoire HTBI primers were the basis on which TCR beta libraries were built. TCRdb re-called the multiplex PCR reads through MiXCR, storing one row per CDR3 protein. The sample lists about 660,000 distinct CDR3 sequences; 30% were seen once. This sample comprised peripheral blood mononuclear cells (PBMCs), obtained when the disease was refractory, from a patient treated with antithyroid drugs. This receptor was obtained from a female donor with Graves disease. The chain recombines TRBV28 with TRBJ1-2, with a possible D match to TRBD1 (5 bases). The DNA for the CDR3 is TGTGCCAGCGGACGGGGGGTTGGCTACACCTTC. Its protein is CASGRGVGYTF.